What follows describes a single T cell receptor (beta chain). Its cognate antigen is unknown. The CDR3 totals 14 residues. Trimming took off 4 bases at V and 2 bases at J, with 12 bases between the two ends. Per the germline V gene, CDR1 is SGHRS and CDR2 is YFSETQ. These data originate in a study of graft-versus-host responses after intestinal transplantation. Study-wide background: Once they had received anti-thymocyte globulin induction, all recipients took tacrolimus and steroids for about 3 years.

This table comes from immunoSEQ multiplex PCR, and its TCRdb copy is limited to in-frame clones, with some not included. The data hold 50,000 to 75,000 clones, with approximately 94% observed a single time. Material: unstimulated CD4+ T cells sorted from spleen or lymph node cells, obtained before transplant. The chain recombines TRBV5-1 with TRBJ2-5; D is unresolved. The clonotype was recovered from a human donor who was the organ donor for an intestinal transplant. The CDR3 reads CASSRILLQETQYF. The DNA for the CDR3 is TGCGCCAGCAGCCGAATATTACTGCAAGAGACCCAGTACTTC.